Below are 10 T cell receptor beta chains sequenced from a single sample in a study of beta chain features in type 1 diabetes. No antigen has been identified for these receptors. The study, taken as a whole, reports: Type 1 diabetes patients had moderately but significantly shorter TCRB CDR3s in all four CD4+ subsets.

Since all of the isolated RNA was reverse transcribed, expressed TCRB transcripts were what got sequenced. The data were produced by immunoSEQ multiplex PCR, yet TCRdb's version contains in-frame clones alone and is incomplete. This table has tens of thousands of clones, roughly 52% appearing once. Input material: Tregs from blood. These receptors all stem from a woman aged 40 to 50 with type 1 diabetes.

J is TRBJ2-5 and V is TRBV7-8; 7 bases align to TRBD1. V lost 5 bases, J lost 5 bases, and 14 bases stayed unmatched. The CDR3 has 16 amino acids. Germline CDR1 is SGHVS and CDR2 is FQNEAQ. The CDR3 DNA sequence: TGTGCCAGCAGCCCGCTATCGACAGGGCTCCGGGAGACCCAGTACTTC. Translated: CASSPLSTGLRETQYF.

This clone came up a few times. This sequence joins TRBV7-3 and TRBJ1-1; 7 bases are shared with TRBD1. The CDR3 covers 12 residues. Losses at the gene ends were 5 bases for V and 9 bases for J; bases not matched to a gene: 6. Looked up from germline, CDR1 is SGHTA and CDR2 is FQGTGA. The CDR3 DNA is TGTGCCAGCAGCCACACAGGGGCGAAAGCTTTCTTT. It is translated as CASSHTGAKAFF.

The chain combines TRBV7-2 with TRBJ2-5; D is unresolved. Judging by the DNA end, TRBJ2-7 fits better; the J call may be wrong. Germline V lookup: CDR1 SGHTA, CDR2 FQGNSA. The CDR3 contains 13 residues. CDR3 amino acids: CASSARSSYEQYF. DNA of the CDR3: TGTGCCAGCAGCGCGAGATCCTCCTACGAGCAGTACTTC.

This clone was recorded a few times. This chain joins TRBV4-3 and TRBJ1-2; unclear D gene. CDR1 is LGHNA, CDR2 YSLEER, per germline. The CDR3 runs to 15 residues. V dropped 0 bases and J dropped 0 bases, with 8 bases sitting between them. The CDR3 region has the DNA TGCGCCAGCAGCCAAGATGGAACAGCTAACTATGGCTACACCTTC. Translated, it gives CASSQDGTANYGYTF.

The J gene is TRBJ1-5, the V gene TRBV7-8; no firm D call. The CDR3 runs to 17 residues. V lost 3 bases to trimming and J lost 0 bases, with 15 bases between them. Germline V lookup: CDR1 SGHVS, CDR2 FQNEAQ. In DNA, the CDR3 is TGTGCCAGCAGCTTGGGCCGGGAGGTGTATAGCAATCAGCCCCAGCATTTT. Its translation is CASSLGREVYSNQPQHF.

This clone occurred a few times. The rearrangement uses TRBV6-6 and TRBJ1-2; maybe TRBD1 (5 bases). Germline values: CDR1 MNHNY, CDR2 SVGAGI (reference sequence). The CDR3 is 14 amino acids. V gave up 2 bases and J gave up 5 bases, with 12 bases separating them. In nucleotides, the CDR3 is TGTGCCAGCAGTTACGACAGAAGAGAATATGGCTACACCTTC. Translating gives CASSYDRREYGYTF.

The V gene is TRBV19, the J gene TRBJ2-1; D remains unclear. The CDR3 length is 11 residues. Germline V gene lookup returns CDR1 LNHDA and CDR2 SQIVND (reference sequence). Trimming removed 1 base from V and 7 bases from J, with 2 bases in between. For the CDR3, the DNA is TGTGCCAGTAGTATAGTAAATGAGCAGTTCTTC. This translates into CASSIVNEQFF.

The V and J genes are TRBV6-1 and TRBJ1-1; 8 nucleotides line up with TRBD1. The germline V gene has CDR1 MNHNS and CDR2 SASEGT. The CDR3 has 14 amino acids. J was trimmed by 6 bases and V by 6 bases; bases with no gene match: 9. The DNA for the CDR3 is TGTGCCAGCAGCGCCTACAGGGGGGCGGCTGAAGCTTTCTTT. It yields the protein CASSAYRGAAEAFF.

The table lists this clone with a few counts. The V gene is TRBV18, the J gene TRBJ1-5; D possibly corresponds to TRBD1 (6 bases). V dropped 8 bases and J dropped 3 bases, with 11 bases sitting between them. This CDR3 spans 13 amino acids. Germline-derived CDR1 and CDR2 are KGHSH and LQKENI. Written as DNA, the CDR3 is TGTGCCAGCCAGAGACAGGTCAATCAGCCCCAGCATTTT. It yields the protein CASQRQVNQPQHF. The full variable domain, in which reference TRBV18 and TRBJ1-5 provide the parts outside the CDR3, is NAGVMQNPRHLVRRRGQEARLRCSPMKGHSHVYWYRQLPEEGLKFMVYLQKENIIDESGMPKERFSAEFPKEGPSILRIQQVVRGDSAAYFCASQRQVNQPQHFGDGTRLSIL.

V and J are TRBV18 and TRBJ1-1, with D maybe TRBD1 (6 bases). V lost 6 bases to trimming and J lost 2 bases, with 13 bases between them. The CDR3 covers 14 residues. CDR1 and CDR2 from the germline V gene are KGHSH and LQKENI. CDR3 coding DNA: TGTGCCAGCTCGCTGACAGGACCCAACACTGAAGCTTTCTTT. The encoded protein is CASSLTGPNTEAFF.